The 12 T cell receptor beta chains below come from one sample, sequenced in a study of blood T cell repertoires in COVID-19. Profiled with immunoSEQ multiplex PCR; TCRdb holds only in-frame clones, not every one. Of hundreds of thousands of clones in the sample, just over 85% were seen once. The specimen sequenced was peripheral blood. These receptors all stem from a woman aged 30 to 39 with active or convalescent COVID-19.

This sequence joins TRBV6-5 and TRBJ1-3; D may be TRBD1 (5 bases). This CDR3 contains 14 residues. The V and J ends lost 3 bases and 4 bases respectively, with 10 bases between them. CDR1 and CDR2 (germline): MNHEY, SVGAGI. The CDR3 spells CASSYGGSGNTIYF. The CDR3 DNA reads as TGTGCCAGCAGTTATGGGGGGTCCGGAAACACCATATATTTT.

The chain has TRBV5-1 and TRBJ1-1; weak D call: TRBD1 (6 bases). The CDR3 has 14 amino acids. V gave up 3 bases and J gave up 0 bases, with 9 bases separating them. From germline, CDR1 is SGHRS and CDR2 YFSETQ. CDR3 loop: CASSWTELNTEAFF. CDR3 nucleotide sequence: TGCGCCAGCAGCTGGACAGAACTGAACACTGAAGCTTTCTTT.

The chain carries TRBV7-9 and TRBJ2-3; 8 nucleotides agree with TRBD2. Germline CDR1 reads SEHNR; CDR2 reads FQNEAQ (reference sequence). The CDR3 spans 17 residues. The V gene end was trimmed by 1 base and the J gene end by 1 base; junction bases not matched to a gene: 7. The CDR3 DNA sequence: TGTGCCAGCAGCTTAGTGACTAGCGAAGAGGGCACAGATACGCAGTATTTT. It yields the protein CASSLVTSEEGTDTQYF.

This clone occurred a few times. The DNA for the CDR3 is TGTGCCAGCAGTGAATATCAGTCCGTGGCAGGGTCTCCCTACGAGCAGTACTTC. Encoded protein: CASSEYQSVAGSPYEQYF. J is TRBJ2-7 and V is TRBV6-1, with D possibly TRBD1 on 5 matching bases. V lost 2 bases to trimming and J lost 2 bases, with 22 bases between them. The CDR3 spans 18 residues. Germline-derived CDR1 and CDR2 are MNHNS and SASEGT.

The chain recombines TRBV14 with TRBJ2-6; possibly TRBD1 for D (6 bases). The CDR3 has 19 residues. The germline gives CDR1 SGHDN, CDR2 FVKESK. V was clipped by 0 bases and J by 1 base, with 16 bases between them. The DNA of the CDR3 is TGTGCCAGCAGCCAAGAACTCGGGACAAGACCGTCTGGGGCCAACGTCCTGACTTTC. It encodes CASSQELGTRPSGANVLTF.

The chain couples TRBV18 to TRBJ2-7; 13 bases are shared with TRBD2. CDR3 length: 16 amino acids. The V segment lost 6 bases and the J segment 5 bases; nucleotides outside the gene matches: 10. Germline V gene lookup returns CDR1 KGHSH and CDR2 LQKENI. CDR3 amino acids: CASSRELAGGPHEQYF. The CDR3 coding sequence is TGTGCCAGCTCTCGTGAACTAGCGGGAGGGCCCCACGAGCAGTACTTC.

V is TRBV19 and J is TRBJ2-7; tentative D call: TRBD2 (5 bases). The germline CDR1 and CDR2 sequences are LNHDA and SQIVND (reference sequence). CDR3 length equals 15 residues. V lost 3 bases, J lost 1 base, and 13 bases lay in between. The CDR3 bases are TGTGCCAGTAGTATCCTACAGACTAAATCCTACGAGCAGTACTTC. Translating gives CASSILQTKSYEQYF.

The table lists this clone with a count of one. The rearrangement joins TRBV4-2 to TRBJ2-1, with D possibly being TRBD2 (6 bases). The CDR3 sequence is 15 residues long. Deletions cut 0 bases from V and 6 bases from J, with 12 bases between. Germline V gene lookup returns CDR1 LGHNA and CDR2 YNFKEQ. The CDR3 DNA reads as TGTGCCAGCAGCCAAGAGGAGGGAGTGGCCAATGAGCAGTTCTTC. It specifies CASSQEEGVANEQFF.

This clone was seen just once. The chain combines TRBV29-1 with TRBJ1-1; TRBD1 matches 7 bases. Germline CDR1 and CDR2: SQVTM and ANQGSEA. V was pared by 3 bases and J by 3 bases, with 7 bases of the junction left unmatched. The CDR3 totals 14 residues. The CDR3 loop is CSVDPWDRHTEAFF. DNA of the CDR3: TGCAGCGTTGACCCGTGGGACAGACACACTGAAGCTTTCTTT.

CDR3: CASSQDYGQGAGNTIYF. The CDR3 DNA sequence: TGTGCCAGCAGCCAAGACTACGGACAGGGCGCTGGAAACACCATATATTTT. The gene calls are TRBV3-1 (or the pseudogene TRBV3-2) and TRBJ1-3; 8 bases map to TRBD1. CDR3 length: 17 residues. Germline CDR1 and CDR2: LGHDT and YNNKEL (reference sequence). V was pared by 0 bases and J by 2 bases, with 6 bases of the junction left unmatched.

The V and J genes are TRBV12-5 and TRBJ1-2; 7 bases agree with TRBD1. V gave up 3 bases and J gave up 4 bases; unmatched junction bases: 11. The CDR3 is 16 amino acids. Germline V gene lookup returns CDR1 LGHNT and CDR2 FRNRAP. CDR3 sequence reads: CASGFVRDSRGYGYTF. DNA for the CDR3: TGTGCTAGTGGTTTTGTCCGGGACAGCCGAGGCTATGGCTACACCTTC.

V usage is TRBV5-1 and J usage is TRBJ1-1; D not certain. The CDR3 consists of 15 residues. V dropped 0 bases and J dropped 1 base, with 10 bases sitting between them. CDR1 and CDR2 from the germline V gene are SGHRS and YFSETQ. In DNA form, the CDR3 reads TGCGCCAGCAGCTTGGGTCGCATAGCGAACACTGAAGCTTTCTTT. Residues: CASSLGRIANTEAFF.